The clone carrying this T cell receptor (beta chain) was detected many times. V lost 4 bases and J 4 bases, leaving 10 bases between the germline ends. The CDR3 totals 13 residues. Germline V gene lookup returns CDR1 DFQATT and CDR2 SNEGSKA (reference sequence). The cDNA was synthesized by means of template-switch 5'RACE, which was carried out with 10-nucleotide random UMIs. TCRdb called the 5' RACE reads again in MiXCR, with one record for every CDR3 protein. The table includes about 70,000 distinct CDR3 sequences, approximately 5% detected once. The data derive from a study of neurological immune-mediated disorders.

The sequencing input was PBMCs. This receptor was taken from a woman in her 70s with multiple sclerosis. The rearrangement uses TRBV20-1 and TRBJ2-2; D is undetermined. The CDR3: CSAMDPRTGELFF. In DNA form, the CDR3 reads TGCAGTGCTATGGACCCCCGCACCGGGGAGCTGTTTTTT.